The following is a T cell receptor (beta chain) sequence with its context. Its antigen is still unknown. This specimen comes from a study of T cell responses to AZD1222 COVID-19 vaccine. Study-level information: Pooling of second doses given at about 4 or about 12 weeks was done. Broader study findings: White British people made up most donors, females outnumbered males, and clonal diversity was possibly underestimated. Within unmutated variant regions lay the reported targets of nearly half of spike-specific TCRs. The span of vaccine-associated CD4 TCRs extended across spike, with dominance at 160-218 and 743-854.

Sequenced by immunoSEQ multiplex PCR; TCRdb stores in-frame clones only, minus some. The table lists roughly 80,000 clones, 92% of them singletons, with 5% to 5.5% in the top ten. The CDR3 contains 15 residues. Trimming removed 1 base at V and 0 bases at J, with 9 bases between. Germline loops: CDR1 MNHEY, CDR2 SVGAGI. This specimen consisted of peripheral blood, obtained on day 0 of AZD1222 vaccination. The chain has TRBV6-5 and TRBJ1-2; no definite D call. The clonotype originates from an adult in good health. The CDR3 sequence: CASSYWQDSNYGYTF. CDR3 DNA: TGTGCCAGCAGTTACTGGCAGGATTCTAACTATGGCTACACCTTC.